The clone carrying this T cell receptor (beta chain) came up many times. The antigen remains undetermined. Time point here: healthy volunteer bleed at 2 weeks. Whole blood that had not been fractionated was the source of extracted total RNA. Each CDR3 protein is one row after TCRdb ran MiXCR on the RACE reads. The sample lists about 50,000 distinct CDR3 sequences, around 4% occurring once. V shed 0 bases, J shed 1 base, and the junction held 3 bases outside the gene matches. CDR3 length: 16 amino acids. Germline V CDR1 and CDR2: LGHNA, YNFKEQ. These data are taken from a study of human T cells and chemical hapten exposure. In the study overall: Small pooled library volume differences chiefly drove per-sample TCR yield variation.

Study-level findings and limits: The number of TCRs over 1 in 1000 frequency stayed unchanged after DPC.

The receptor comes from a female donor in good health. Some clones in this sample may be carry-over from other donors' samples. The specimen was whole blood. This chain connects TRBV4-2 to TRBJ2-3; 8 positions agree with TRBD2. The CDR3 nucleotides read TGTGCCAGCAGCCAAGATCCAGCGGGGGGCACAGATACGCAGTATTTT. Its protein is CASSQDPAGGTDTQYF.